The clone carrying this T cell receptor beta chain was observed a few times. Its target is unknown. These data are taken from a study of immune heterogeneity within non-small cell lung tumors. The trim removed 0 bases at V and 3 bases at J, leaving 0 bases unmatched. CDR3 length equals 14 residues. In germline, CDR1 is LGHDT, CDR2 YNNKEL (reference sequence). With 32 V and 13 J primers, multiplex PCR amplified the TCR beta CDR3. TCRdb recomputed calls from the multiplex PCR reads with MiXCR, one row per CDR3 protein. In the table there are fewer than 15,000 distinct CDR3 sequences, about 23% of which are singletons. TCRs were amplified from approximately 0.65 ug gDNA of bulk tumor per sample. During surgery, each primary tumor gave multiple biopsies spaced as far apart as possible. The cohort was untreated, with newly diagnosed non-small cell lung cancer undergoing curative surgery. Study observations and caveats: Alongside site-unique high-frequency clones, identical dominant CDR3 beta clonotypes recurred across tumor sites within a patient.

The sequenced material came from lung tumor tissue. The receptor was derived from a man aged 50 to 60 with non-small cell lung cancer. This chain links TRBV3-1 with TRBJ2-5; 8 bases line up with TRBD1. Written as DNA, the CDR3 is TGTGCCAGCAGCCAAGAGGACAGGGAAGAGACCCAGTACTTC. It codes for CASSQEDREETQYF.